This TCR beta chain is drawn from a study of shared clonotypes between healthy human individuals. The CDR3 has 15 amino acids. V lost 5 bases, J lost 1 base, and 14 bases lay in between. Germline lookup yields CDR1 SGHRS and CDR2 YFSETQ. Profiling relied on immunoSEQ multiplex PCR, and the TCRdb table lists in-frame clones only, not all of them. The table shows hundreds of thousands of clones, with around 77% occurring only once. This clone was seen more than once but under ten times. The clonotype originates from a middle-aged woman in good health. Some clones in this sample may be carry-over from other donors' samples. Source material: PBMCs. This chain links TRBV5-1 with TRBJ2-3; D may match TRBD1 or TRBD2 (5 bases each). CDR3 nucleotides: TGCGCCAGCAGTCAAGGGGACCCGGGCACAGATACGCAGTATTTT. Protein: CASSQGDPGTDTQYF.